The T cell receptor beta chain under discussion was sequenced for a study of PD-L1 blockade in urothelial cancer. Background on the study: Patients commenced intravenous atezolizumab, 1,200 mg every 3 weeks, at some point between 2013 and 2015. Investigators checked blood 3 weeks (second dose) and 6 weeks after treatment start. General study findings and limits: Durable-benefit patients had greater expansion of tumor-associated blood clones at 3 weeks.

There were between 1 and 8 samples from each patient, taken pretreatment and on-treatment. TCRdb keeps only in-frame clones here, not all; method: immunoSEQ multiplex PCR. The data show under 35,000 clones, with 80% to 90% seen just once and approximately 3.7% held by the top ten. On this clone: Its cognate antigen is unknown.

This CDR3 has 15 amino acids. Germline CDR1 reads SGHRS; CDR2 reads YFSETQ. V lost 1 base and J lost 8; bases outside the gene matches: 5. The sequence was obtained from a man aged 45-65 years with urothelial cancer. The V gene is TRBV5-1, the J gene TRBJ2-4, with 11 bases aligning to TRBD2. The starting material was PBMCs, obtained around atezolizumab (anti-PD-L1) treatment. This CDR3 reads CASSLTSGSGDIQYF. CDR3 DNA: TGCGCCAGCAGCTTGACTAGCGGGAGTGGAGACATTCAGTACTTC. The variable domain in full, completed from reference TRBV5-1 and TRBJ2-4, reads KAGVTQTPRYLIKTRGQQVTLSCSPISGHRSVSWYQQTPGQGLQFLFEYFSETQRNKGNFPGRFSGRQFSNSRSEMNVSTLELGDSALYLCASSLTSGSGDIQYFGAGTRLSVL.